This section outlines one T cell receptor (beta chain) sequence together with its context. Antigen specificity is unknown. This sample is drawn from a study of T-cell memory formation after mild COVID-19. TCRdb independently ran MiXCR on the 5' RACE reads; one entry per CDR3 protein. This sample has some 29,000 distinct CDR3 sequences, with about 16% found just once. Study-level points and caveats: Balance between CD4 and CD8 was seen in clones contracting day 15 to 85, and a CD4+ lean was seen in later expanders. Confirmation was lacking for SARS-CoV-2 specificity of second-wave clones that peaked on day 37. CD4+ clones that contracted lay mainly in CM and EM; CD8+ ones lay in EMRA.

V lost 1 base, J lost 6 bases, and 4 bases lay in between. CDR3 length: 13 amino acids. The V gene's germline CDR1 is MGHRA and CDR2 YSYEKL. J is TRBJ1-6 and V is TRBV4-1; D remains ambiguous. The receptor was derived from an adult who had mild COVID-19 (a few samples of this study predate the infection). Cell type and time point are not known. The sequenced material came from PBMCs or a T cell subset sorted from them (not recorded which). CDR3 residues: CASSQGLNSPLHF. Here the CDR3 DNA reads TGCGCCAGCAGCCAAGGCCTTAATTCACCCCTCCACTTT.